The entry below gives a single T cell receptor beta chain sequence along with its context. Its antigen is not identified. Relapse was seen in all patients after autologous stem cell transplantation, and brentuximab vedotin exposure was variable. By magnetic negative selection, CD8+ T cells were isolated from the thawed PBMCs. This sample is drawn from a study of PD-1 blockade in classical Hodgkin lymphoma. From germline, CDR1 is SQVTM and CDR2 ANQGSEA. The CDR3 covers 13 residues. The V segment lost 8 bases and the J segment 1 base; nucleotides outside the gene matches: 7. The data were produced by immunoSEQ multiplex PCR, yet TCRdb's version contains in-frame clones alone and is incomplete. The sample lists under 5,500 clones, 77% seen once, with 20% to 30% in the top ten. Study-level points and caveats: By C4D1 there was a significant rise in CD4+ TCR diversity but not in CD8+ TCR diversity. Although disease activity or prior therapy may be involved, causes of the repertoire differences remain undefined. Newly diagnosed patients reportedly trailed healthy donors in baseline TCR diversity.

The source is a human donor with classical Hodgkin lymphoma. V and J are TRBV29-1 and TRBJ2-7; 8 positions agree with TRBD1. The specimen comprised CD8+ T cells from blood, sampled at baseline. This CDR3 is CSSSDRESYEQYF. The DNA of the CDR3 is TGCAGCTCCTCGGACAGGGAGTCCTACGAGCAGTACTTC.